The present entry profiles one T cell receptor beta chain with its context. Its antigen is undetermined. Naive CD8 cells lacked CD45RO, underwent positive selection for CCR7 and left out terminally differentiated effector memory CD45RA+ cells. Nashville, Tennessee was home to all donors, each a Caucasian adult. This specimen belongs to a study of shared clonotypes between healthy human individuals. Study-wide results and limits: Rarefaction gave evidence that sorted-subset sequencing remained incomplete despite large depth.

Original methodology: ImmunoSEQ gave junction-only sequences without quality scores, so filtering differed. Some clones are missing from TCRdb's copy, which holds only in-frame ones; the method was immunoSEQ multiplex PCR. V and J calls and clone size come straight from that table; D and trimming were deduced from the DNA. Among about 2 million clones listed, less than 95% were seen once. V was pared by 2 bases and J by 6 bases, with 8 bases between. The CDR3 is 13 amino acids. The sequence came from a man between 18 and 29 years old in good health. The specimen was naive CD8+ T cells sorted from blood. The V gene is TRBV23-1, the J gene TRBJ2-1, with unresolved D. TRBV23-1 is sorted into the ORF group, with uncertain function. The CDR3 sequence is CASSQIQRNEQFF. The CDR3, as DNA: TGCGCCAGCAGTCAAATACAGCGCAATGAGCAGTTCTTC.